Each of the 29 T cell receptor beta chains below was sequenced from the same sample in a study of T cell repertoires in cytomegalovirus infection. TCRdb re-called the reads through MiXCR, storing one row per CDR3 protein. The data contain about 740,000 distinct CDR3 sequences, roughly a third of them singletons. The sequenced material came from PBMCs. Receptor source: a human donor in good health (CMV status not recorded). Some clones in this sample may be carry-over from other donors' samples.

This clonotype has only a few counts. In DNA form, the CDR3 reads TGTGCCAGCAGCTTAGTCGCCGGGGCAAGCTCTGGAAACACCATATATTTT. Translation gives CASSLVAGASSGNTIYF. V gene TRBV11-2 combines with J gene TRBJ1-3, with a tentative D call TRBD1 (5 bases). The ends were cut back, 1 base at V and 0 bases at J, with 13 bases in the middle. The CDR3 contains 17 residues. CDR1 and CDR2 from the germline V gene are SGHAT and FQNNGV.

J is TRBJ1-4 and V is TRBV6-1; D gene ambiguous. This CDR3 comprises 13 residues. Germline V gives CDR1 MNHNS, CDR2 SASEGT. V was cut by 6 bases and J by 8 bases, with 13 bases left in between. Here the CDR3 reads CASSVEPLEKLFF. The CDR3 DNA follows: TGTGCCAGCAGCGTAGAACCTCTAGAAAAACTGTTTTTT.

This clonotype was seen at least ten times. The chain has TRBV27 and TRBJ1-5, with D uncertain. The V end was cut by 6 bases, the J end by 0 bases, with 9 bases between. The germline gives CDR1 MNHEY, CDR2 SMNVEV (reference sequence). The CDR3 sequence is 14 residues long. The CDR3 region is CASSPGYSNQPQHF. The CDR3 bases are TGTGCCAGCAGCCCCGGTTATAGCAATCAGCCCCAGCATTTT.

This rearrangement joins TRBV12-3 or TRBV12-4 to TRBJ1-1; 9 bases align to TRBD1. This CDR3 region has 16 residues. V was pared by 6 bases and J by 7 bases, with 15 bases of the junction left unmatched. CDR3 protein: CASRSSRDREGLEAFF. The DNA for the CDR3 is TGTGCCAGCAGATCCAGCCGGGACAGGGAGGGCCTTGAAGCTTTCTTT.

This clonotype has more than one count but fewer than ten. The chain combines TRBV12-3 or TRBV12-4 with TRBJ1-1, with TRBD1 as a possible D gene (5 bases). Deletions cut 4 bases from V and 0 bases from J, with 12 bases between. The CDR3 has 15 residues. The CDR3, as DNA: TGTGCCAGCAGTTGGGACCTACGGGTGAACACTGAAGCTTTCTTT. As protein: CASSWDLRVNTEAFF.

The J gene is TRBJ2-3, the V gene TRBV3-1, with 14 positions matching TRBD2. The CDR3 runs to 17 residues. CDR1 and CDR2 (germline): LGHDT, YNNKEL (reference sequence). V lost 2 bases to trimming and J lost 4 bases; unmatched junction nucleotides: 5. This CDR3 is CASSQRLAGGPPDTQYF. The CDR3 DNA is TGTGCCAGCAGCCAACGACTAGCGGGAGGGCCCCCAGATACGCAGTATTTT.

This clonotype showed up just a few times. The rearrangement joins TRBV28 to TRBJ2-7, with 8 nucleotides matching TRBD1. Germline V CDR1 and CDR2: MDHEN, SYDVKM. The V gene end was trimmed by 4 bases and the J gene end by 3 bases; junction bases not matched to a gene: 8. The CDR3 loop spans 15 amino acids. As DNA, the CDR3 is TGTGCCAGCAGTTCCCTCGGGACAGGAGACTACGAGCAGTACTTC. It codes for CASSSLGTGDYEQYF.

This clonotype was detected a few times. The chain employs TRBV14 and TRBJ2-7, with 12 bases identical to TRBD2. Losses at the gene ends were 1 base for V and 6 bases for J; bases not matched to a gene: 19. Germline V gene sequence: CDR1 SGHDN, CDR2 FVKESK. This CDR3 is built from 20 residues. CDR3 region: CASSQAPGLAGGPSSFEQYF. The CDR3 coding sequence is TGTGCCAGCAGCCAAGCCCCGGGGCTAGCGGGAGGGCCAAGTAGCTTCGAGCAGTACTTC. The full variable domain, in which reference TRBV14 and TRBJ2-7 provide the parts outside the CDR3, is EAGVTQFPSHSVIEKGQTVTLRCDPISGHDNLYWYRRVMGKEIKFLLHFVKESKQDESGMPNNRFLAERTGGTYSTLKVQPAELEDSGVYFCASSQAPGLAGGPSSFEQYFGPGTRLTVT.

The CDR3 protein is CASSILGNQPQHF. The CDR3 DNA is TGTGCCAGCAGTATCCTGGGCAATCAGCCCCAGCATTTT. The chain has TRBV28 and TRBJ1-5, with D unclear. This CDR3 has 13 residues. Germline V lookup: CDR1 MDHEN, CDR2 SYDVKM. V was pared by 5 bases and J by 2 bases, with 7 bases between.

This clonotype appeared once. V gene TRBV7-9 combines with J gene TRBJ1-3; the D gene is possibly TRBD1 (5 bases). This CDR3 is built from 15 residues. V shed 0 bases and J shed 4 bases, with 10 bases lying between them. CDR1 and CDR2 (germline): SEHNR, FQNEAQ (reference sequence). The CDR3 protein is CASSLAGPKGNTIYF. In DNA form, the CDR3 reads TGTGCCAGCAGCTTAGCGGGACCGAAGGGAAACACCATATATTTT.

The DNA of the CDR3 is TGTGCCAGCAGTAAGCAGGGGGCGAAAACAGATACGCAGTATTTT. As protein: CASSKQGAKTDTQYF. This rearrangement joins TRBV28 to TRBJ2-3; TRBD1 matches 8 bases. V lost 5 bases, J lost 3 bases, and 7 bases stayed unmatched. There are 15 residues in the CDR3. The germline V gene has CDR1 MDHEN and CDR2 SYDVKM. Full variable domain (outside the CDR3, taken from reference TRBV28 and TRBJ2-3): DVKVTQSSRYLVKRTGEKVFLECVQDMDHENMFWYRQDPGLGLRLIYFSYDVKMKEKGDIPEGYSVSREKKERFSLILESASTNQTSMYLCASSKQGAKTDTQYFGPGTRLTVL.

The chain joins TRBV10-3 to TRBJ2-1; a weak D match, TRBD2 (6 bases). There are 15 residues in the CDR3. The V gene's germline CDR1 is ENHRY and CDR2 SYGVKD. The V end lost 2 bases, the J end lost 4 bases, and 12 bases lay between the germline ends. CDR3 sequence reads: CAISEILALYNEQFF. The CDR3 DNA is TGTGCCATCAGTGAGATACTAGCTCTTTACAATGAGCAGTTCTTC.

This clonotype was seen a handful of times. This chain connects TRBV7-2 to TRBJ2-5; D gene uncertain. Deletions cut 5 bases from V and 2 bases from J, with 15 bases between. Germline-derived CDR1 and CDR2 are SGHTA and FQGNSA. This CDR3 region has 15 residues. CDR3 coding DNA: TGTGCCAGCAGCCCCTTATTAGGAGAACAAGAGACCCAGTACTTC. Its translation: CASSPLLGEQETQYF.

V usage is TRBV6-1 and J usage is TRBJ2-7; 11 nucleotides align to TRBD1. Germline assignment: CDR1 MNHNS and CDR2 SASEGT. The trim removed 3 bases at V and 4 bases at J, leaving 5 bases unmatched. This CDR3 is 15 amino acids long. The CDR3 coding sequence is TGTGCCAGCAGTGAGACCGGGACAGGGGGATACGAGCAGTACTTC. Protein product: CASSETGTGGYEQYF.

The chain carries TRBV7-6 and TRBJ2-3; D is perhaps TRBD1 or TRBD2 (6 bases each). The CDR3 length is 15 residues. V lost 4 bases and J 0 bases, leaving 11 bases between the germline ends. Germline assignment: CDR1 SGHVS and CDR2 FNYEAQ. The CDR3 loop reads CASSSTGTSTDTQYF. CDR3 nucleotide sequence: TGTGCCAGCAGCTCCACAGGGACTAGCACAGATACGCAGTATTTT.

The chain is built from TRBV29-1 and TRBJ2-1; no reliable D call. This CDR3 is built from 13 residues. Trimming removed 3 bases from V and 6 bases from J, with 12 bases in between. Germline CDR1 and CDR2: SQVTM and ANQGSEA. The CDR3 sequence: CSVDQPSGNEQFF. DNA for the CDR3: TGCAGCGTTGACCAGCCCTCGGGCAATGAGCAGTTCTTC.

The sample holds a few counts of this clonotype. The V call is TRBV20-1, the J call TRBJ1-1, with no clear D. CDR1 and CDR2 from the germline V gene are DFQATT and SNEGSKA (reference sequence). The CDR3 contains 13 residues. V lost 3 bases, J lost 6 bases, and 14 bases lay in between. The CDR3 region is CSARNPLGPEAFF. The CDR3 region has the DNA TGCAGTGCTAGGAACCCCCTTGGACCTGAAGCTTTCTTT.

This chain connects TRBV24-1 to TRBJ2-2; no clear D gene. This CDR3 has 10 residues. Germline V CDR1 and CDR2: KGHDR, SFDVKD. CDR3 in DNA: TGTGCACCGAGCAACGGGGAGCTGTTTTTT. It yields the protein CAPSNGELFF.

CDR3 region: CASSTLPREKMDEQFF. CDR3 sequence (DNA): TGTGCCAGCAGTACCCTCCCGAGGGAGAAGATGGATGAGCAGTTCTTC. The chain uses TRBV28 and TRBJ2-1; D possibly corresponds to TRBD2 (5 bases). The germline V and J ends were trimmed by 5 bases and 8 bases, with 22 bases remaining between them. The CDR3 length is 16 residues. CDR1 is MDHEN and CDR2 is SYDVKM in the germline V gene. Filled out from reference TRBV28 and TRBJ2-1, the complete variable domain reads DVKVTQSSRYLVKRTGEKVFLECVQDMDHENMFWYRQDPGLGLRLIYFSYDVKMKEKGDIPEGYSVSREKKERFSLILESASTNQTSMYLCASSTLPREKMDEQFFGPGTRLTVL.

V and J are TRBV10-3 and TRBJ2-6, with D perhaps TRBD2 (6 bases). From germline, CDR1 is ENHRY and CDR2 SYGVKD. There are 16 residues in the CDR3. Deletions cut 5 bases from V and 3 bases from J, with 14 bases between. This CDR3 reads CAISPGSIGGANVLTF. In nucleotides, the CDR3 is TGTGCCATCAGTCCCGGGAGCATTGGTGGGGCCAACGTCCTGACTTTC.

This clonotype was counted a few times. The J gene is TRBJ2-1, the V gene TRBV7-3; D uncertain. The CDR3 is made up of 13 amino acids. Germline V gives CDR1 SGHTA, CDR2 FQGTGA. The V end was cut by 0 bases, the J end by 5 bases, with 5 bases between. The CDR3 sequence is CASSLTQDNEQFF. The CDR3 bases are TGTGCCAGCAGCTTAACGCAGGACAATGAGCAGTTCTTC.

The chain is built from TRBV6-5 and TRBJ2-1, with 11 positions matching TRBD2. CDR1 is MNHEY, CDR2 SVGAGI, per germline. Trimming at V came to 4 bases and at J to 8 bases, leaving 7 bases not matched to a gene. CDR3 size: 15 residues. CDR3 loop: CASSSPTSGIYEQFF. The DNA for the CDR3 is TGTGCCAGCAGTTCGCCGACTAGCGGGATCTATGAGCAGTTCTTC.

This clonotype was seen just once. Since no conserved phenylalanine or tryptophan closes the CDR3, a read error is the likely cause. The rearrangement uses TRBV27 and TRBJ1-5, with D possibly TRBD1 on 6 matching bases. The CDR3 length is 14 residues. Germline CDR1 MNHEY, CDR2 SMNVEV (reference sequence). The V and J ends lost 9 bases and 0 bases respectively, with 12 bases between them. CDR3 in amino acids: CASREGGSNQPQHL. The CDR3 bases are TGTGCCAGTAGAGAAGGGGGTAGCAATCAGCCCCAGCATTTG.

V usage is TRBV27 and J usage is TRBJ2-7, with TRBD1 matching over 8 bases. From germline, CDR1 is MNHEY and CDR2 SMNVEV (reference sequence). This CDR3 has 16 amino acids. The V segment lost 5 bases and the J segment 2 bases; nucleotides outside the gene matches: 11. CDR3 sequence reads: CASSTSDRDAAYEQYF. DNA of the CDR3: TGTGCCAGCAGTACCTCGGACAGGGACGCTGCCTACGAGCAGTACTTC.

The chain joins TRBV27 to TRBJ2-7; D is perhaps TRBD2 (6 bases). Germline CDR1 is MNHEY and CDR2 is SMNVEV (reference sequence). CDR3 length equals 13 residues. V was trimmed by 8 bases and J by 0 bases, leaving 11 bases between them. The CDR3 loop reads CASGAGNSYEQYF. As DNA, the CDR3 is TGTGCCAGCGGCGCGGGAAACTCCTACGAGCAGTACTTC.

This clonotype turned up a few times. The chain combines TRBV5-4 with TRBJ1-2; maybe TRBD1 (5 bases). CDR1 and CDR2 (germline): SGHNT, YYREEE (reference sequence). V was pared by 6 bases and J by 5 bases, with 14 bases between. There are 13 residues in the CDR3. The CDR3 reads CASNLRGLYGYTF. CDR3 DNA: TGTGCCAGCAACCTACGGGGCTTATATGGCTACACCTTC.

The chain joins TRBV7-9 to TRBJ1-2; 8 positions match TRBD1. V dropped 4 bases and J dropped 4; count of bases not matched to a gene: 11. Germline V CDR1 and CDR2: SEHNR, FQNEAQ (reference sequence). The CDR3 sequence is 16 residues long. The CDR3 nucleotides are TGTGCCAGCAGCTCTCGAGATGGACAGGGCGCCTATGGCTACACCTTC. This gives the protein CASSSRDGQGAYGYTF.

The chain recombines TRBV18 with TRBJ2-7; the D is unclear. CDR3 size: 14 residues. V lost 6 bases, J lost 3 bases, and 15 bases lay in between. Germline CDR1 KGHSH, CDR2 LQKENI. The CDR3 nucleotides read TGTGCCAGCTCCGTTTCGGCAGATTTCTACGAGCAGTACTTC. Translating it yields CASSVSADFYEQYF.

The chain combines TRBV6-6 with TRBJ1-1, with no clear D. In germline, CDR1 is MNHNY, CDR2 SVGAGI (reference sequence). CDR3 length: 11 residues. V was clipped by 4 bases and J by 7 bases, with 7 bases between them. CDR3 loop: CASSFNLEAFF. The CDR3 nucleotides read TGTGCCAGCAGTTTTAATCTTGAAGCTTTCTTT.